One and the same sample provided the 28 T cell receptor beta chains below, sequenced in a study of cytomegalovirus exposure and HLA in healthy donors. The PCR ran on 60 Vbeta and 13 Jbeta primers. Profiling relied on immunoSEQ multiplex PCR, and the TCRdb table lists in-frame clones only, not all of them. The repertoire consists of some 150,000 clones, with about 87% occurring once and the leading ten covering more than 4.5%. Source material: PBMCs. All receptors come from a woman aged 25 to 39 in good health and CMV-seronegative.

This clone was detected only a few times. The J gene is TRBJ2-2, the V gene TRBV5-5, with 8 bases aligning to TRBD1. The CDR3 contains 14 residues. Germline V CDR1 and CDR2: SGHKS, YYEKEE (reference sequence). The V and J ends lost 4 bases and 10 bases, in that order; junction bases with no gene match: 9. The chain's CDR3 is CASSIRDRREELFF. The CDR3 DNA reads TGTGCCAGCAGCATACGGGACAGGCGGGAGGAGCTGTTTTTT.

The rearrangement links TRBV27 to TRBJ2-3; possibly TRBD2 for D (5 bases). The CDR3 has 13 amino acids. Germline V gene data show CDR1 as MNHEY and CDR2 as SMNVEV (reference sequence). V was shortened by 8 bases and J by 6 bases, with 15 bases between the two germline ends. The chain's CDR3 is CASGSLLGDTQYF. In nucleotides, the CDR3 is TGTGCCAGCGGAAGCCTACTAGGTGATACGCAGTATTTT.

The J gene is TRBJ2-7, the V gene TRBV29-1; a weak D match, TRBD1 (5 bases). Germline loops: CDR1 SQVTM, CDR2 ANQGSEA. V dropped 7 bases and J dropped 3 bases, with 19 bases sitting between them. This CDR3 is built from 14 residues. The CDR3 spells CSASPDGQGYEQYF. The CDR3 DNA sequence: TGCAGCGCCTCACCCGACGGTCAGGGCTACGAGCAGTACTTC.

V and J are TRBV19 and TRBJ1-5, with a weak D call TRBD1 (6 bases). This CDR3 spans 17 amino acids. In germline, CDR1 is LNHDA, CDR2 SQIVND (reference sequence). V was pared by 8 bases and J by 0 bases, with 20 bases between. The CDR3 bases are TGTGCCAGTGGCTCCCCCGGACAGCCCAATAGCAATCAGCCCCAGCATTTT. Protein: CASGSPGQPNSNQPQHF.

This clone came up a few times. The V gene is TRBV19, the J gene TRBJ1-4; possibly TRBD1 for D (5 bases). The CDR3 runs 13 residues. V gave up 9 bases and J gave up 4 bases, with 12 bases separating them. The germline CDR1 and CDR2 sequences are LNHDA and SQIVND (reference sequence). Written as DNA, the CDR3 is TGTGCCAGAGCGACAGAGAATAATGAAAAACTGTTTTTT. This codes for CARATENNEKLFF. The full variable domain, with the rest looked up from reference TRBV19 and TRBJ1-4, is DGGITQSPKYLFRKEGQNVTLSCEQNLNHDAMYWYRQDPGQGLRLIYYSQIVNDFQKGDIAEGYSVSREKKESFPLTVTSAQKNPTAFYLCARATENNEKLFFGSGTQLSVL.

This clone showed up just once. This chain joins TRBV7-3 and TRBJ2-3, with 14 bases aligning to TRBD2. This CDR3 is 21 amino acids long. The V and J ends lost 2 bases and 2 bases, in that order; junction bases with no gene match: 15. The V gene's germline CDR1 is SGHTA and CDR2 FQGTGA. CDR3 DNA sequence: TGTGCCAGCAGCTTAGGGTGGAGAGGGACTAGCGGGGGCCTTAACACAGATACGCAGTATTTT. Encoded protein: CASSLGWRGTSGGLNTDTQYF.

This clone has only a few counts. The V call is TRBV4-3, the J call TRBJ1-4; D is perhaps TRBD1 (6 bases). CDR3 size: 17 residues. Germline V gene data show CDR1 as LGHNA and CDR2 as YSLEER. V was trimmed by 4 bases and J by 8 bases, leaving 23 bases between them. CDR3 loop: CASSLGQRGGLGEKLFF. DNA for the CDR3: TGCGCCAGCAGCCTAGGACAGAGGGGCGGGCTCGGGGAAAAACTGTTTTTT.

As to this clone: Germline and junction disagree at one end, which may indicate a read error. The CDR3 coding sequence is TGTTCCAGCAGCTTAGTTGCGGGGAGGAACACTGAAGCTTTCTTT. Encoded protein: CSSSLVAGRNTEAFF. The gene calls are TRBV7-9 and TRBJ1-1, with D unclear. The CDR3 is 15 residues long. Germline V gene data show CDR1 as SEHNR and CDR2 as FQNEAQ (reference sequence).

V usage is TRBV4-1 and J usage is TRBJ1-1, with D unresolved. Trimming shortened V by 1 base and J by 4 bases, and 10 bases separated the two germline ends. This CDR3 is built from 14 residues. Germline V gives CDR1 MGHRA, CDR2 YSYEKL. The CDR3, as DNA: TGCGCCAGCAGCCAAGTGGGCGCGGGCACTGAAGCTTTCTTT. Translation gives CASSQVGAGTEAFF.

The chain carries TRBV28 and TRBJ1-2, with 7 nucleotides matching TRBD1. CDR1 is MDHEN and CDR2 is SYDVKM in the germline V gene. The V and J ends lost 5 bases and 0 bases, in that order; junction bases with no gene match: 6. This CDR3 contains 15 residues. In DNA, the CDR3 is TGTGCCAGCAGTCCGAGCGACAGGGCTAACTATGGCTACACCTTC. Encoded protein: CASSPSDRANYGYTF.

The chain combines TRBV4-2 with TRBJ1-6; 9 bases match TRBD1. This CDR3 is 15 amino acids long. In germline, CDR1 is LGHNA, CDR2 YNFKEQ. V shed 4 bases, J shed 7 bases, and the junction held 5 bases outside the gene matches. The CDR3 reads CASSLEGTGNSPLHF. The DNA for the CDR3 is TGTGCCAGCAGCCTAGAGGGGACAGGGAATTCACCCCTCCACTTT.

The chain recombines TRBV14 with TRBJ1-6; the D gene is possibly TRBD1 (5 bases). Germline V lookup: CDR1 SGHDN, CDR2 FVKESK. Trimming took 4 bases from V and 9 from J, leaving 16 bases between them. CDR3 length: 15 residues. The CDR3 nucleotides are TGTGCCAGCAGCCGCCAGGGAGGTGGTGGTTCACCCCTCCACTTT. This codes for CASSRQGGGGSPLHF.

The V and J genes are TRBV6-1 and TRBJ2-3, with D perhaps matching TRBD2 (5 bases). The CDR3 length is 15 residues. Germline CDR1 and CDR2: MNHNS and SASEGT. Between the trimmed V and J ends, which lost 2 bases and 8 bases, there was a span of 17 bases. The CDR3 DNA follows: TGTGCCAGCAGTGAAATGATAGCAAACGGGGTTACGCAGTATTTT. It translates to CASSEMIANGVTQYF.

The V gene is TRBV29-1, the J gene TRBJ2-3; 11 bases match TRBD2. Unmatched junction bases numbered 12, after V lost 5 bases and J lost 2 bases. The germline V gene has CDR1 SQVTM and CDR2 ANQGSEA. The CDR3 contains 17 residues. This chain's CDR3 is CSVQGLTSGSFTDTQYF. CDR3 sequence (DNA): TGCAGCGTTCAGGGCCTAACTAGCGGGAGTTTCACAGATACGCAGTATTTT.

V and J are TRBV7-2 and TRBJ2-5; 9 bases agree with TRBD1. CDR1 is SGHTA, CDR2 FQGNSA, per germline. Trimming at V came to 5 bases and at J to 4 bases, leaving 5 bases not matched to a gene. This CDR3 comprises 14 residues. The CDR3 DNA follows: TGTGCCAGCAGCGTCCGACAGGGGGGAGAGACCCAGTACTTC. Its translation is CASSVRQGGETQYF.

The chain combines TRBV11-1 with TRBJ1-1; weak D call: TRBD1 (5 bases). Trimming removed 7 bases at V and 1 base at J, with 10 bases between. The germline V gene encodes CDR1 SGHAT and CDR2 FQDESV (reference sequence). The CDR3 spans 13 residues. CDR3 DNA: TGTGCCAGCACCTCAACAGGGAACACTGAAGCTTTCTTT. The encoded protein is CASTSTGNTEAFF.

The chain employs TRBV28 and TRBJ2-7; 7 nucleotides align to TRBD2. Germline lookup yields CDR1 MDHEN and CDR2 SYDVKM. V was pared by 6 bases and J by 4 bases, with 6 bases of the junction left unmatched. This CDR3 is built from 13 residues. This CDR3 reads CASSQGRVYEQYF. Written as DNA, the CDR3 is TGTGCCAGCAGCCAAGGGAGGGTGTACGAGCAGTACTTC. Together with reference TRBV28 and TRBJ2-7, the CDR3 gives the full variable domain: DVKVTQSSRYLVKRTGEKVFLECVQDMDHENMFWYRQDPGLGLRLIYFSYDVKMKEKGDIPEGYSVSREKKERFSLILESASTNQTSMYLCASSQGRVYEQYFGPGTRLTVT.

This clone was observed a handful of times. The rearrangement uses TRBV6-5 and TRBJ1-1, with no clear D. Trimming took off 6 bases at V and 1 base at J, with 9 bases between the two ends. Germline CDR1 and CDR2: MNHEY and SVGAGI. The CDR3 length is 13 residues. The CDR3 DNA is TGTGCCAGCAGCCTAAGTAGGAACACTGAAGCTTTCTTT. Translation gives CASSLSRNTEAFF.

Worth noting for this clone: At one boundary the junction diverges from the germline segment, which might be a read error. This chain joins TRBV19 and TRBJ1-2; 7 nucleotides agree with TRBD1. This CDR3 comprises 13 residues. Germline CDR1 reads LNHDA; CDR2 reads SQIVND (reference sequence). CDR3: CASSYGTQGGSSF. CDR3 sequence (DNA): TGTGCCAGTAGTTACGGGACTCAGGGGGGTTCGAGCTTC. Looking up the rest from reference TRBV19 and TRBJ1-2 gives the full variable domain: DGGITQSPKYLFRKEGQNVTLSCEQNLNHDAMYWYRQDPGQGLRLIYYSQIVNDFQKGDIAEGYSVSREKKESFPLTVTSAQKNPTAFYLCASSYGTQGGSSFGSGTRLTVV.

The V and J genes are TRBV27 and TRBJ1-1; tentatively, D is TRBD1 (5 bases). The CDR3 has 16 residues. Trimming stripped 4 bases from V and 3 bases from J, with 18 bases between. The V gene's germline CDR1 is MNHEY and CDR2 SMNVEV (reference sequence). CDR3 coding DNA: TGTGCCAGCAGTTACGGGTGGGGGGTTACTGACACTGAAGCTTTCTTT. Translating it yields CASSYGWGVTDTEAFF.

The chain joins TRBV14 to TRBJ1-2; possible D gene TRBD1, 5 bases. Germline CDR1 reads SGHDN; CDR2 reads FVKESK. Trimming cost V 2 bases and J 7 bases, with 17 bases left between them. The CDR3 covers 15 residues. The DNA for the CDR3 is TGTGCCAGCAGCCAACAAATTGGCGGGGCGGCTGGCTACACCTTC. Its translation is CASSQQIGGAAGYTF.

This clone occurred once. The chain links TRBV5-1 to TRBJ2-3, with a weak D call TRBD2 (6 bases). CDR1 SGHRS and CDR2 YFSETQ come from the germline V gene. The CDR3 loop spans 15 amino acids. Trimming took off 2 bases at V and 3 bases at J, with 13 bases between the two ends. In DNA form, the CDR3 reads TGCGCCAGCAGCTTCGGGACTCGGAGGACAGATACGCAGTATTTT. Protein product: CASSFGTRRTDTQYF.

The V gene is TRBV7-9, the J gene TRBJ1-5; TRBD1 agrees at 7 bases. The germline V gene encodes CDR1 SEHNR and CDR2 FQNEAQ (reference sequence). Trimming at V came to 5 bases and at J to 0 bases, leaving 7 bases not matched to a gene. The CDR3 sequence is 16 residues long. The CDR3 spells CASSAGTATSNQPQHF. In DNA, the CDR3 is TGTGCCAGCAGCGCCGGGACAGCGACTAGCAATCAGCCCCAGCATTTT.

CDR3 sequence: CASSASGRRDNEQFF. The CDR3 nucleotides read TGTGCCAGCAGCGCTAGCGGGAGGAGAGACAATGAGCAGTTCTTC. The rearrangement joins TRBV9 to TRBJ2-1; 11 nucleotides match TRBD2. J lost 5 bases, V lost 3 bases, and 4 bases had no gene match. The CDR3 length is 15 residues. Looked up from germline, CDR1 is SGDLS and CDR2 is YYNGEE.

The V and J genes are TRBV28 and TRBJ1-2; possible D gene TRBD1, 6 bases. Trimming cost V 3 bases and J 4 bases, with 15 bases left between them. The CDR3 loop spans 15 amino acids. Germline V gene sequence: CDR1 MDHEN, CDR2 SYDVKM. CDR3 protein: CASSFATGRSYGYTF. The CDR3 DNA sequence: TGTGCCAGCAGTTTCGCCACAGGGCGAAGCTATGGCTACACCTTC.

The V and J genes are TRBV29-1 and TRBJ2-2; D gene unclear. Trimming pared 2 bases from V and 0 bases from J, leaving 10 bases between. Germline V gives CDR1 SQVTM, CDR2 ANQGSEA. The CDR3 extends over 15 amino acids. The CDR3 nucleotides read TGCAGCGTTGAAATTTTTAGCTCGAACACCGGGGAGCTGTTTTTT. Protein sequence: CSVEIFSSNTGELFF.

The J gene is TRBJ1-5, the V gene TRBV21-1; the DNA was not used to check the table's D call, TRBD1. TRBV21-1 is given as a pseudogene. The CDR3 covers 17 residues. The CDR3 region has the DNA TGTGCCAGCAGCTCACGAAGCCCGAAGGGGAGCAATCAGCCCCAGCATTTT. It translates to CASSSRSPKGSNQPQHF.

The gene calls are TRBV9 and TRBJ1-3, with a possible D match to TRBD1 (5 bases). This CDR3 is built from 15 residues. V gave up 4 bases and J gave up 0 bases, with 11 bases separating them. Germline-derived CDR1 and CDR2 are SGDLS and YYNGEE. In DNA, the CDR3 is TGTGCCAGCAGCAAAGGAGACAGCTCTGGAAACACCATATATTTT. This gives the protein CASSKGDSSGNTIYF.